The next 18 T cell receptor beta chains were all read from a single sample in a study of blood T cell repertoires in COVID-19. The data were produced by immunoSEQ multiplex PCR, yet TCRdb's version contains in-frame clones alone and is incomplete. The data hold 250,000 to 300,000 clones, with around 86% observed a single time. The sample consisted of peripheral blood. All receptors derive from a man in his late teens or twenties with active or convalescent COVID-19.

The chain combines TRBV28 with TRBJ2-7; the D gene is possibly TRBD2 (6 bases). Germline values: CDR1 MDHEN, CDR2 SYDVKM. V shed 8 bases and J shed 6 bases, with 17 bases lying between them. This CDR3 is built from 13 residues. In nucleotides, the CDR3 is TGTGCCAGCTCAAACCGGGACTTCCGCGAGCAGTACTTC. Protein: CASSNRDFREQYF.

The rearrangement joins TRBV5-4 to TRBJ1-2; D is uncertain. V was cut by 4 bases and J by 5 bases, with 6 bases left in between. This CDR3 region has 11 residues. Germline-derived CDR1 and CDR2 are SGHNT and YYREEE (reference sequence). CDR3 DNA: TGTGCCAGCAGCCTCGGGTATGGCTACACCTTC. This gives the protein CASSLGYGYTF.

V is TRBV7-3 and J is TRBJ2-1; a possible D gene is TRBD2 (6 bases). The CDR3 contains 14 residues. CDR1 SGHTA and CDR2 FQGTGA come from the germline V gene. V gave up 5 bases and J gave up 9 bases, with 17 bases separating them. The CDR3 DNA reads as TGTGCCAGCAGCCGCACCCATGAGGGAGGTGAGCAGTTCTTC. This sequence encodes CASSRTHEGGEQFF.

V and J are TRBV19 and TRBJ2-6, with 7 bases aligning to TRBD1. The CDR3 is made up of 17 amino acids. The germline gives CDR1 LNHDA, CDR2 SQIVND (reference sequence). J was trimmed by 2 bases and V by 0 bases; bases with no gene match: 4. Written as DNA, the CDR3 is TGTGCCAGTAGTATAGATCACAGGGGCCCTGGGGCCAACGTCCTGACTTTC. Its translation: CASSIDHRGPGANVLTF.

This chain uses TRBV5-5 with TRBJ1-1; no firm D call. The CDR3 length is 15 residues. The V end was cut by 2 bases, the J end by 0 bases, with 11 bases between. The germline V gene has CDR1 SGHKS and CDR2 YYEKEE (reference sequence). CDR3 residues: CASSFYSSVNTEAFF. The CDR3 DNA follows: TGTGCCAGCAGCTTCTACAGCAGTGTGAACACTGAAGCTTTCTTT.

This chain links TRBV3-1 (or the pseudogene TRBV3-2) with TRBJ2-3, with 12 bases fitting TRBD2. Germline V lookup: CDR1 LGHDT, CDR2 YNNKEL (reference sequence). This CDR3 is 17 amino acids long. J was trimmed by 1 base and V by 4 bases; bases with no gene match: 6. In nucleotides, the CDR3 is TGTGCCAGCAGCCCTTACTCTAGCGGGAGGGGCACAGATACGCAGTATTTT. It is translated as CASSPYSSGRGTDTQYF.

The chain joins TRBV12-3 or TRBV12-4 to TRBJ1-6, with 7 bases matching TRBD1. CDR3 length: 13 amino acids. With 5 bases clipped from V and 9 bases from J, the junction kept 4 bases outside the gene matches. CDR3 coding DNA: TGTGCCAGCAGTACAACAGGGGTTTCACCCCTCCACTTT. Residues: CASSTTGVSPLHF.

The chain combines TRBV4-2 with TRBJ2-7, with 8 bases aligning to TRBD2. This CDR3 spans 16 amino acids. V was clipped by 0 bases and J by 3 bases; unmatched bases: 7. CDR1 is LGHNA and CDR2 is YNFKEQ in the germline V gene. The CDR3 DNA is TGTGCCAGCAGCCAAGAGTTGGCGGGAGGCCTCTACGAGCAGTACTTC. Its protein product is CASSQELAGGLYEQYF.

This chain connects TRBV7-9 to TRBJ1-1; D is uncertain. CDR3 length equals 13 residues. Trimming pared 5 bases from V and 10 bases from J, leaving 17 bases between. Germline CDR1 and CDR2: SEHNR and FQNEAQ (reference sequence). The CDR3 DNA is TGTGCCAGCAGCCCCGACCCGAGGGAAGGAGCTTTCTTT. Translating it yields CASSPDPREGAFF.

This chain links TRBV5-6 with TRBJ1-6, with 9 bases that match TRBD1. CDR3 length equals 15 residues. CDR1 SGHDT and CDR2 YYEEEE come from the germline V gene. Trimming took 4 bases from V and 14 from J; bases not matched to a gene: 13. CDR3 amino acids: CASSARDREIRALHF. The CDR3 region has the DNA TGTGCCAGCAGCGCAAGGGACAGGGAGATTCGAGCCCTCCACTTT. Together with reference TRBV5-6 and TRBJ1-6, the CDR3 gives the full variable domain: DAGVTQSPTHLIKTRGQQVTLRCSPKSGHDTVSWYQQALGQGPQFIFQYYEEEERQRGNFPDRFSGHQFPNYSSELNVNALLLGDSALYLCASSARDREIRALHFGNGTRLTVT.

Concerning this clone: Within the sample, other DNA sequences also encode this same CDR3. J is TRBJ2-5 and V is TRBV9; unclear D gene. The CDR3 covers 13 residues. Trimming removed 0 bases at V and 3 bases at J, with 6 bases between. Germline V gene lookup returns CDR1 SGDLS and CDR2 YYNGEE. Here the CDR3 DNA reads TGTGCCAGCAGCGTAGGAACGGAAGAGACCCAGTACTTC. It is translated as CASSVGTEETQYF.

The rearrangement links TRBV7-9 to TRBJ1-1; D is unresolved. Trimming pared 5 bases from V and 1 base from J, leaving 8 bases between. Germline V gives CDR1 SEHNR, CDR2 FQNEAQ (reference sequence). The CDR3 consists of 13 residues. CDR3 nucleotide sequence: TGTGCCAGCAGCAATACCGGGAACACTGAAGCTTTCTTT. This translates into CASSNTGNTEAFF.

The chain couples TRBV3-1 (or the pseudogene TRBV3-2) to TRBJ2-1, with TRBD2 matching over 8 bases. Germline V gene sequence: CDR1 LGHDT, CDR2 YNNKEL (reference sequence). V trimming: 1 base; J trimming: 7 bases; junction bases outside the gene matches: 3. The CDR3 is 14 amino acids. CDR3 DNA: TGTGCCAGCAGCCAAGGGACTAGCCGTAATGAGCAGTTCTTC. Its protein product is CASSQGTSRNEQFF.

The CDR3 nucleotides are TGTGCCAGTAGTAATGAGGCGCATACGCAGTATTTT. Encoded protein: CASSNEAHTQYF. The rearrangement links TRBV19 to TRBJ2-3, with D unclear. Germline CDR1 reads LNHDA; CDR2 reads SQIVND (reference sequence). Trimming took 4 bases from V and 7 from J, leaving 9 bases between them. The CDR3 is 12 residues long.

This clone was observed a handful of times. The rearrangement uses TRBV2 and TRBJ2-7; D is perhaps TRBD2 (6 bases). CDR1 and CDR2 (germline): SNHLY, FYNNEI. Trimming took off 4 bases at V and 3 bases at J, with 13 bases between the two ends. This CDR3 spans 14 amino acids. The CDR3 sequence is CASSVGTGVYEQYF. CDR3 sequence (DNA): TGTGCCAGCAGTGTTGGGACGGGGGTCTACGAGCAGTACTTC. Full variable domain (missing parts from reference TRBV2 and TRBJ2-7): EPEVTQTPSHQVTQMGQEVILRCVPISNHLYFYWYRQILGQKVEFLVSFYNNEISEKSEIFDDQFSVERPDGSNFTLKIRSTKLEDSAMYFCASSVGTGVYEQYFGPGTRLTVT.

The chain carries TRBV7-9 and TRBJ1-6, with D perhaps TRBD1 (5 bases). The germline V and J ends were trimmed by 3 bases and 3 bases, with 9 bases remaining between them. In germline, CDR1 is SEHNR, CDR2 FQNEAQ (reference sequence). This CDR3 region has 15 residues. The CDR3 here is CASSLPTDYNSPLHF. The CDR3, as DNA: TGTGCCAGCAGCTTGCCGACAGACTATAATTCACCCCTCCACTTT. Using reference TRBV7-9 and TRBJ1-6 for the parts outside the CDR3, the full variable domain is DTGVSQNPRHKITKRGQNVTFRCDPISEHNRLYWYRQTLGQGPEFLTYFQNEAQLEKSRLLSDRFSAERPKGSFSTLEIQRTEQGDSAMYLCASSLPTDYNSPLHFGNGTRLTVT.

The CDR3 DNA follows: TGTGCCAGCAGCCCTAGCGGGAGCGACAATGAGCAGTTCTTC. Amino acid sequence: CASSPSGSDNEQFF. The V gene is TRBV9, the J gene TRBJ2-1; 10 bases map to TRBD2. This CDR3 is 14 amino acids long. The V gene's germline CDR1 is SGDLS and CDR2 YYNGEE. The ends lost 4 bases at V and 5 bases at J; junction bases unmatched: 3.

V and J are TRBV4-1 and TRBJ2-5; 9 nucleotides align to TRBD2. The CDR3 length is 16 residues. After removal of 5 bases from V and 9 bases from J, the junction contained 16 bases not matched to a gene. CDR1 is MGHRA and CDR2 is YSYEKL in the germline V gene. The CDR3 spells CASSAEGAGGLGAQYF. The CDR3 nucleotides read TGCGCCAGCAGCGCAGAAGGAGCGGGGGGCCTGGGGGCCCAGTACTTC.